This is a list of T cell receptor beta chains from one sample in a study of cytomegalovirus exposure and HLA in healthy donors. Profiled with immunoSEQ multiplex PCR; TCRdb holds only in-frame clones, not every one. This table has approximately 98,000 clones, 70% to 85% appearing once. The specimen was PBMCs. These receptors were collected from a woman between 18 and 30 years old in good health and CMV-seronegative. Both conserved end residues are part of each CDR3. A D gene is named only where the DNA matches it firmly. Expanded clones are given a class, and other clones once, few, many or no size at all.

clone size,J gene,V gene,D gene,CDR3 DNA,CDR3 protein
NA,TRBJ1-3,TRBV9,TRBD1,TGTGCCAGCAGCGGGGACAGGGTCTCTGGAAACACCATATATTTT,CASSGDRVSGNTIYF
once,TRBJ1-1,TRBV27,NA,TGTGCCAGCAGTTACAGGGCTGGGTCTGAAGCTTTCTTT,CASSYRAGSEAFF
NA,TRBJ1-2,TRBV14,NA,TGTGCCAGCAGCCAAGAAATACTACAGGACAGCGTGGGGTATGGCTACACCTTC,CASSQEILQDSVGYGYTF
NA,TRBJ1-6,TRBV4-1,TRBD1,TGCGCCAGCAGCCAGGACTTCCGGGACAGTGGGTCACCCCTCCACTTT,CASSQDFRDSGSPLHF
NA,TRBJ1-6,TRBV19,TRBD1,TGTGCCAGTAGTATAGACGGACAGGGGGATTCACCCCTCCACTTT,CASSIDGQGDSPLHF
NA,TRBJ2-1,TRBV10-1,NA,TGCGCCAGCAGTGGCCCCCTGACAGGGACTTACAATGAGCAGTTCTTC,CASSGPLTGTYNEQFF
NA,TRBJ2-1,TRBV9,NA,TGTGCCAGCAGCTATGACAGGCTTAGGGACGACAATGAGCAGTTCTTC,CASSYDRLRDDNEQFF
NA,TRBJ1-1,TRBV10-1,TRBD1,TGCGCCAGCAGTGAACGATGGACAGGGGGGAATGAAGCTTTCTTT,CASSERWTGGNEAFF
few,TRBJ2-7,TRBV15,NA,TGTGCCACCAGCAGTCAAAACATCCGGGTCCGCTCCTACGAGCAGTACTTC,CATSSQNIRVRSYEQYF
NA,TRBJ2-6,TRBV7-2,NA,TGTGCCAGCAGCTTAGGGTACGGTTCTGGGGCCAACGTCCTGACTTTC,CASSLGYGSGANVLTF
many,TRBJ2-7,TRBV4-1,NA,TGCGCCAGCAGCCAAGATCTCTACGAGCAGTACTTC,CASSQDLYEQYF
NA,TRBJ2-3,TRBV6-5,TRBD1,TGTGCCAGCAGTTACGGCGGACAGGGGGGCACAGATACGCAGTATTTT,CASSYGGQGGTDTQYF
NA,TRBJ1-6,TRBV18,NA,TGTGCCAGCTCTACCCAGGGAGGTTCACCCCTCCACTTT,CASSTQGGSPLHF
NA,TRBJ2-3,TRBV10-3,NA,TGTGCCATCAGTGGGCAGGGGAGTACAGATACGCAGTATTTT,CAISGQGSTDTQYF
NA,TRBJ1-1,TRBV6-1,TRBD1,TGTGCCAGCAGTGAAGTTGGGGGAGCGGGACAGGGGGATGACACTGAAGCTTTCTTT,CASSEVGGAGQGDDTEAFF
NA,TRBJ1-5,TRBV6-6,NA,TGTGCCAGCAGTGACCCGACTCATATCAATCAGCCCCAGCATTTT,CASSDPTHINQPQHF
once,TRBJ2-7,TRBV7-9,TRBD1,TGTGCCAGCAGCTTACGACAGGGAAGCTACGAGCAGTACTTC,CASSLRQGSYEQYF
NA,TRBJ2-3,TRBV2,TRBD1,TGTGCCAGCACACTACAGGGGGCGTCGGATACGCAGTATTTT,CASTLQGASDTQYF
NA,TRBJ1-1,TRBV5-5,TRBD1,TGTGCCAGCAGCTTGGGGACAGGGCTGAACACTGAAGCTTTCTTT,CASSLGTGLNTEAFF
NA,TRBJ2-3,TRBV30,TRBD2,TGTGCCTGGAGTGCGTCGCGGGGGTTCACAGATACGCAGTATTTT,CAWSASRGFTDTQYF
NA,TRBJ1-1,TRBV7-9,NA,TGTGCCAGCAACTACGGAAGGGGAACTGAAGCTTTCTTT,CASNYGRGTEAFF
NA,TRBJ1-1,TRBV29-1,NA,TGCAGCGTTGATAAACGAGGGGGCACTGAAGCTTTCTTT,CSVDKRGGTEAFF
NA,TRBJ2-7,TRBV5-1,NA,TGCGCCAGCAGTAGGGGGACGGTATCCTACGAGCAGTACTTC,CASSRGTVSYEQYF
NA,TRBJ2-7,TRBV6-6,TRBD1,TGTGCCAGCGGAGGACAGGGCGGATACGGGCAGTACTTC,CASGGQGGYGQYF
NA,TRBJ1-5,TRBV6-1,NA,TGTGCCAGCACCCCCCAGGGTGGGTCCAATCAGCCCCAGCATTTT,CASTPQGGSNQPQHF
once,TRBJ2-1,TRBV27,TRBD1,TGTGCCAGCAGTTACGGACAGGGAGAGCAGTTCTTC,CASSYGQGEQFF
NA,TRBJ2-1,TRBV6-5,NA,TGTGCCAGCAGCCCCCTGGGGAGCTCCTACAATGAGCAGTTCTTC,CASSPLGSSYNEQFF
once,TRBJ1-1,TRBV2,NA,TGTGCCAGCAGTGCGCAGGGTTCCGGTAACACTGAAGCTTTCTTT,CASSAQGSGNTEAFF
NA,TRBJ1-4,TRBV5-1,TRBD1,TGCGCCAGCAGCCAGACAGGGGGTAATGAAAAACTGTTTTTT,CASSQTGGNEKLFF